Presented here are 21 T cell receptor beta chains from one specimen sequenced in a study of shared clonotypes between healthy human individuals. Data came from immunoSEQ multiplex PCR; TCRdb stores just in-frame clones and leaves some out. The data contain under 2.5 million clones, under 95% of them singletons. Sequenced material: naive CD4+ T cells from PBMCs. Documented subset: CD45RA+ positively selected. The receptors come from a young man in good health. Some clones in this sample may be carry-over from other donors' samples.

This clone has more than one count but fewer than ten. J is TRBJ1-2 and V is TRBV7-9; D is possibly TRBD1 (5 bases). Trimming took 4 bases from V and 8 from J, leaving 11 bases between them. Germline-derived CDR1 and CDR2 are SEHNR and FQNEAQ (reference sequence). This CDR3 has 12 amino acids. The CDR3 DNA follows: TGTGCCAGCAGCTCGGCAGGGCAAGGCTACACCTTC. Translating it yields CASSSAGQGYTF.

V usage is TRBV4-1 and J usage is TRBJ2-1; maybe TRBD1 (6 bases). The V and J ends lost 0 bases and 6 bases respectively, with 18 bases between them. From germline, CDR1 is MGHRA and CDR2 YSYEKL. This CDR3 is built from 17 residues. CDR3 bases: TGCGCCAGCAGCCAAGAGTACGGTGGCAGGGGCATCAATGAGCAGTTCTTC. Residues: CASSQEYGGRGINEQFF.

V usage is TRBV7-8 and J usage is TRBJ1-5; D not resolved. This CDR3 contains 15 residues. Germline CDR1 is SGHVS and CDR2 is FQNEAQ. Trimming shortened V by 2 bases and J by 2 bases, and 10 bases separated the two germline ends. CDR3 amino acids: CASSLNVGGNQPQHF. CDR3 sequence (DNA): TGTGCCAGCAGCTTAAACGTAGGAGGCAATCAGCCCCAGCATTTT. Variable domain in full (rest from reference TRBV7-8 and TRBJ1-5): GAGVSQSPRYKVAKRGQDVALRCDPISGHVSLFWYQQALGQGPEFLTYFQNEAQLDKSGLPSDRFFAERPEGSVSTLKIQRTQQEDSAVYLCASSLNVGGNQPQHFGDGTRLSIL.

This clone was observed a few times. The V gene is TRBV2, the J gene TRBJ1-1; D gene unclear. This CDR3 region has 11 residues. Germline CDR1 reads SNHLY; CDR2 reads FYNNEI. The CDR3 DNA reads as TGTCTCTCCGGGATGAACACTGAAGCTTTCTTT. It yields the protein CLSGMNTEAFF.

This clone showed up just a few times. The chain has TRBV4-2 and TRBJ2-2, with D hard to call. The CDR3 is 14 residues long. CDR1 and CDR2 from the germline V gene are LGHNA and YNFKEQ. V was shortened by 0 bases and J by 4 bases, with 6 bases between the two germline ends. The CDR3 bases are TGTGCCAGCAGCCAAGATGGCGCCACCGGGGAGCTGTTTTTT. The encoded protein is CASSQDGATGELFF.

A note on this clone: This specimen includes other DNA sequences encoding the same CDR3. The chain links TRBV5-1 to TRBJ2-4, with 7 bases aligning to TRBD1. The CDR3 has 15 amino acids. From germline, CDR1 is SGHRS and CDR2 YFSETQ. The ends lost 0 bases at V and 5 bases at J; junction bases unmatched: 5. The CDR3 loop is CASSLVPGGENIQYF. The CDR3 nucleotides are TGCGCCAGCAGCTTGGTACCAGGGGGAGAAAACATTCAGTACTTC.

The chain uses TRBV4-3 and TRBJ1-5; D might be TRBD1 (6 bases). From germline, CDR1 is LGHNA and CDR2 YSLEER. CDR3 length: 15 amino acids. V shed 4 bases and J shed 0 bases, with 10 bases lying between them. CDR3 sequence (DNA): TGCGCCAGCAGCCCAGACAGGTATAGCAATCAGCCCCAGCATTTT. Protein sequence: CASSPDRYSNQPQHF.

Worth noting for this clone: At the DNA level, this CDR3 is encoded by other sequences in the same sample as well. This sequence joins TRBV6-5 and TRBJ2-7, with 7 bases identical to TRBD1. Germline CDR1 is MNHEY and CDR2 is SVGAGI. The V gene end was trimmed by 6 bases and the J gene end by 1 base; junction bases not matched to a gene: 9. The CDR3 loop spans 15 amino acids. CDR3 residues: CASSRTGTASYEQYF. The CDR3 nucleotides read TGTGCCAGCAGCCGCACCGGGACAGCGTCCTACGAGCAGTACTTC.

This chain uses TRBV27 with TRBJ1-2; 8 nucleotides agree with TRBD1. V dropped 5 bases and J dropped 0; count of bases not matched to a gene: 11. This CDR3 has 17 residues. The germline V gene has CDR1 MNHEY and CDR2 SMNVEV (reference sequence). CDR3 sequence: CASSEAGGLKANYGYTF. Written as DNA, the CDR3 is TGTGCCAGCAGTGAAGCAGGGGGCCTTAAAGCTAACTATGGCTACACCTTC.

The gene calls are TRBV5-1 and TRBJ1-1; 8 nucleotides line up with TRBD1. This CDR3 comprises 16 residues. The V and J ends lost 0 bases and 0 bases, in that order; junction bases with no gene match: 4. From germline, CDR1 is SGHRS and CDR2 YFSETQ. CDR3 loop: CASSLADRDMNTEAFF. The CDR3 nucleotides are TGCGCCAGCAGCTTGGCGGACAGGGACATGAACACTGAAGCTTTCTTT.

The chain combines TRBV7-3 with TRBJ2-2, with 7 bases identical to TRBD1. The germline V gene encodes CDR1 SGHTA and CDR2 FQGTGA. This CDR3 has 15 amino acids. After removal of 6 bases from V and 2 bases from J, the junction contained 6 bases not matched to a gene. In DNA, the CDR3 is TGTGCCAGCAGAGTAGGGGACAGAAACACCGGGGAGCTGTTTTTT. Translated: CASRVGDRNTGELFF.

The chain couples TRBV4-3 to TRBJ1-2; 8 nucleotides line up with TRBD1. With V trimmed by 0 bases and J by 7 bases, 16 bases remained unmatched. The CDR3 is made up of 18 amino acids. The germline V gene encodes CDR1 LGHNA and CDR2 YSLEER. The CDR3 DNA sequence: TGCGCCAGCAGCCAAGAACTCCGGACAGGGTTTTTCAGCGGTGGCTACACCTTC. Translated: CASSQELRTGFFSGGYTF.

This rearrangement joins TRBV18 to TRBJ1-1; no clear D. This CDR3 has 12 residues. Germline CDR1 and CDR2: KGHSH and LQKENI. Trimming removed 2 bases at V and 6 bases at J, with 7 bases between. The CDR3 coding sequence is TGTGCCAGCTCACCAAATCGAGCTGAAGCTTTCTTT. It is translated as CASSPNRAEAFF.

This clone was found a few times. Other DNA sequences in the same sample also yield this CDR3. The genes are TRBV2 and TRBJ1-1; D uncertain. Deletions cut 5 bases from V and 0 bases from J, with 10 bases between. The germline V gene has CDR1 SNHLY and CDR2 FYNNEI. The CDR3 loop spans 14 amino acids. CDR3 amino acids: CASSPWTVNTEAFF. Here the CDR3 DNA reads TGTGCCAGCAGTCCTTGGACGGTGAACACTGAAGCTTTCTTT.

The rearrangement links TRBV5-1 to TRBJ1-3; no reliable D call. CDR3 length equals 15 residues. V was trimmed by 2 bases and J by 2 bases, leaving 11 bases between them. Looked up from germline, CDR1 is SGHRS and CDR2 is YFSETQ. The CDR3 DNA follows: TGCGCCAGCAGCTTTCAAGGGAAGACTGGAAACACCATATATTTT. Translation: CASSFQGKTGNTIYF.

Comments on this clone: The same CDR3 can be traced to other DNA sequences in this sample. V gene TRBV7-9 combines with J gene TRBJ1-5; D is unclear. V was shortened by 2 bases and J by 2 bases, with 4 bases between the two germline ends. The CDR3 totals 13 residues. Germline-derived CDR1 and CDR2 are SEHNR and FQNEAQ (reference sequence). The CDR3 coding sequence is TGTGCCAGCAGCTTATCCGGCAATCAGCCCCAGCATTTT. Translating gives CASSLSGNQPQHF.

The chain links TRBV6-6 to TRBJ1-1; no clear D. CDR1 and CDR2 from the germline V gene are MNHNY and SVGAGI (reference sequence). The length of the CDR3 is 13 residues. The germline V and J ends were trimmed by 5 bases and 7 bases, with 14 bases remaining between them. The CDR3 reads CASSPQVQIEAFF. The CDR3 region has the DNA TGTGCCAGCAGTCCTCAGGTGCAGATTGAAGCTTTCTTT.

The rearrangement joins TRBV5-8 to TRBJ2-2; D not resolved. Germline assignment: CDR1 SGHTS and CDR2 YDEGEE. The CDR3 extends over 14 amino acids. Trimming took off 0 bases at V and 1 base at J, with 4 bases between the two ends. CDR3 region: CASSLDLNTGELFF. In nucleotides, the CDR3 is TGTGCCAGCAGCTTGGACTTGAACACCGGGGAGCTGTTTTTT.

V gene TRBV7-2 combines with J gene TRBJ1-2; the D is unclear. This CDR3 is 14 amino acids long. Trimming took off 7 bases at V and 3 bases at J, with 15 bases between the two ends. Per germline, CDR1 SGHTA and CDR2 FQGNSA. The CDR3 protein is CASTLEVADYGYTF. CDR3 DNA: TGTGCCAGCACCCTAGAGGTGGCAGACTATGGCTACACCTTC.

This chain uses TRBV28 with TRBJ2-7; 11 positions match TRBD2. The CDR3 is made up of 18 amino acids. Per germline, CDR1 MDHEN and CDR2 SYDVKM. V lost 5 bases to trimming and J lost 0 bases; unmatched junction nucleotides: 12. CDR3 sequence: CASSGGLAGPRSSYEQYF. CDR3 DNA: TGTGCCAGCAGTGGAGGACTAGCGGGCCCTAGGAGCTCCTACGAGCAGTACTTC.

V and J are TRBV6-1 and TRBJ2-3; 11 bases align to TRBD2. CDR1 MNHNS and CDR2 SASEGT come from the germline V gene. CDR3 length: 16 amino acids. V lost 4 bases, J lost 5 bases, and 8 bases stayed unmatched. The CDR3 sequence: CASSGQLAGVVDTQYF. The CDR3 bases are TGTGCCAGCAGTGGACAACTAGCGGGAGTGGTAGATACGCAGTATTTT.